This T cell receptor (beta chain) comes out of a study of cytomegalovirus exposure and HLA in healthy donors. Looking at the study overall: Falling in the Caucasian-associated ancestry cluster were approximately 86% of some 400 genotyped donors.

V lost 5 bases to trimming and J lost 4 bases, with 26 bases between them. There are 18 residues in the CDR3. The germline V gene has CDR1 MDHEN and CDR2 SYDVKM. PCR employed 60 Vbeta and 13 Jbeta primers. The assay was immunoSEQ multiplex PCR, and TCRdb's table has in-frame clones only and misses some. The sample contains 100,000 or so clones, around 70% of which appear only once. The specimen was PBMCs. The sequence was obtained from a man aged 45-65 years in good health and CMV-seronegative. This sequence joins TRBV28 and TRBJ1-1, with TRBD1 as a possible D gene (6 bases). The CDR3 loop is CASSTSGVPPALGTEAFF. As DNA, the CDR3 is TGTGCCAGCAGTACCTCAGGGGTCCCCCCCGCTTTGGGCACTGAAGCTTTCTTT. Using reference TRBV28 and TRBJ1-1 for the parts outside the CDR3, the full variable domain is DVKVTQSSRYLVKRTGEKVFLECVQDMDHENMFWYRQDPGLGLRLIYFSYDVKMKEKGDIPEGYSVSREKKERFSLILESASTNQTSMYLCASSTSGVPPALGTEAFFGQGTRLTVV.